Presented here are 5 T cell receptor beta chains from one specimen sequenced in a study of radiotherapy plus CTLA-4 blockade in lung cancer. Libraries were prepared by immunoSEQ multiplex PCR; TCRdb keeps only in-frame clonotypes and omits some of them. The sample includes about 80,000 clones, about four fifths of them seen just once. The sample here was peripheral blood, taken from a patient treated with radiotherapy plus ipilimumab. These receptors were collected from a human donor with non-small cell lung cancer who had stable disease on radiotherapy plus ipilimumab.

This chain connects TRBV28 to TRBJ2-5, with D possibly matching TRBD2 (6 bases). The V gene's germline CDR1 is MDHEN and CDR2 SYDVKM. V gave up 1 base and J gave up 4 bases, with 10 bases separating them. The CDR3 extends over 14 amino acids. CDR3 region: CASSLSMGGETQYF. Written as DNA, the CDR3 is TGTGCCAGCAGTTTATCGATGGGAGGAGAGACCCAGTACTTC.

The chain employs TRBV6-5 and TRBJ2-2; D perhaps matches TRBD2 (5 bases). The germline CDR1 and CDR2 sequences are MNHEY and SVGAGI. Trimming removed 2 bases at V and 6 bases at J, with 10 bases between. The CDR3 is 14 amino acids. CDR3 sequence: CASSYEVGAGELFF. CDR3 coding DNA: TGTGCCAGCAGTTACGAGGTGGGAGCCGGGGAGCTGTTTTTT.

The genes are TRBV6-1 and TRBJ1-1; D ambiguous. V was shortened by 4 bases and J by 13 bases, with 16 bases between the two germline ends. Germline lookup yields CDR1 MNHNS and CDR2 SASEGT. The CDR3 has 12 residues. CDR3 amino acids: CASSAITAVGFF. The CDR3 nucleotides read TGTGCCAGCAGTGCCATAACAGCGGTGGGTTTCTTT.

V is TRBV5-4 and J is TRBJ2-5; D not resolved. Trimming cost V 1 base and J 2 bases, with 6 bases left between them. CDR1 is SGHNT, CDR2 YYREEE, per germline (reference sequence). The CDR3 is 13 residues long. In DNA form, the CDR3 reads TGTGCCAGCAGCTTGAATTGGCAAGAGACCCAGTACTTC. Translated, it gives CASSLNWQETQYF.

The rearrangement joins TRBV18 to TRBJ1-6, with a weak D call TRBD1 (6 bases). Trimming removed 6 bases at V and 1 base at J, with 10 bases between. Germline values: CDR1 KGHSH, CDR2 LQKENI. The CDR3 totals 15 residues. CDR3 in DNA: TGTGCCAGCTCTCTCCAGGGGTCCTATAATTCACCCCTCCACTTT. Residues: CASSLQGSYNSPLHF. Based on the CDR3 plus reference TRBV18 and TRBJ1-6, the full variable domain is NAGVMQNPRHLVRRRGQEARLRCSPMKGHSHVYWYRQLPEEGLKFMVYLQKENIIDESGMPKERFSAEFPKEGPSILRIQQVVRGDSAAYFCASSLQGSYNSPLHFGNGTRLTVT.